These 6 T cell receptor beta chains originate from one sample sequenced in a study of T cell clonality in common variable immunodeficiency. TCRdb keeps only in-frame clones here, not all; method: immunoSEQ multiplex PCR. The sample presents approximately 50,000 clones, none singletons. The material sequenced was peripheral blood mononuclear cells. Receptors were obtained from a person between 18 and 70 years old in good health.

This clone was seen many times. The read ends 3 residues before the CDR3 terminus; that terminus is restored from the germline J gene. This sequence joins TRBV29-1 and TRBJ2-4, with a tentative D call TRBD1 (6 bases). Germline values: CDR1 SQVTM, CDR2 ANQGSEA. The CDR3 is 15 residues long. CDR3 protein: CSVEGGPGVNYGQYF. The sequenced part of the CDR3 DNA is TGCAGCGTTGAAGGTGGGCCAGGGGTTAACTATGGT. Supplemented by reference TRBV29-1 and TRBJ2-4, the full variable domain reads SAVISQKPSRDICQRGTSLTIQCQVDSQVTMMFWYRQQPGQSLTLIATANQGSEATYESGFVIDKFPISRPNLTFSTLTVSNMSPEDSSIYLCSVEGGPGVNYGQYFGAGTRLSVL.

At least ten counts were recorded for this clone. The read gets to within 3 residues of the CDR3 end, and the germline J gene fills in the rest. The chain has TRBV7-9 and TRBJ1-1; weak D call: TRBD1 (5 bases). Between the trimmed V and J ends, which lost 5 bases and 1 base, there was a span of 8 bases. This CDR3 is 13 amino acids long. The germline V gene has CDR1 SEHNR and CDR2 FQNEAQ (reference sequence). The chain's CDR3 is CASSRQGNTEAFF. The sequenced CDR3 bases are TGTGCCAGCAGCAGGCAGGGGAACACTGAA.

The sample holds many counts of this clone. The read gets to within 3 residues of the CDR3 end, and the germline J gene fills in the rest. V gene TRBV20-1 combines with J gene TRBJ1-1; maybe TRBD1 (5 bases). The germline V and J ends were trimmed by 6 bases and 1 base, with 9 bases remaining between them. The CDR3 has 12 amino acids. Per the germline V gene, CDR1 is DFQATT and CDR2 is SNEGSKA (reference sequence). Partial CDR3 DNA: TGCAGTGCGGACACAGGGAACACTGAA. Residues: CSADTGNTE. The full CDR3 is CSADTGNTEAFF.

Ten or more counts support this clone. The read ends 3 residues shy of where the CDR3 ends; the end is completed using the germline J gene. V is TRBV6-4 and J is TRBJ1-2; the match to TRBD1 covers 7 bases. The CDR3 is 15 residues long. Germline CDR1 reads MRHNA; CDR2 reads SNTAGT. CDR3 bases read: TGTGCCAGCAGTCGCGGGACAGCGGGGGATAGACGC. It yields the protein CASSRGTAGDRR. The entire CDR3 is CASSRGTAGDRRYTF.

This clone was observed many times. The sequenced part of the CDR3 DNA is TGTGCCAGTGTCAGGGTGAACACGTACGAG. As protein: CASVRVNTYE. The entire CDR3 protein reads CASVRVNTYEQYF. This chain joins TRBV28 and TRBJ2-7; D might be TRBD1 (5 bases). The read ends 3 residues early relative to the CDR3; the germline J gene fills the gap. From germline, CDR1 is MDHEN and CDR2 SYDVKM. This CDR3 is built from 13 residues. The V and J ends lost 9 bases and 4 bases respectively, with 16 bases between them.

This clone was seen repeatedly, ten times or more. Sequencing ends 3 residues short of the CDR3 end; the germline J gene provides the rest. The chain is built from TRBV19 and TRBJ2-1, with 12 bases fitting TRBD2. The CDR3 length is 15 residues. The V gene end was trimmed by 5 bases and the J gene end by 8 bases; junction bases not matched to a gene: 7. CDR1 is LNHDA and CDR2 is SQIVND in the germline V gene (reference sequence). CDR3 DNA (partial): TGTGCCAGTAGTTCCCTAGCGGGAGGGCCTGATGAG. It translates to CASSSLAGGPDE. The full-length CDR3 reads as CASSSLAGGPDEQFF.